One TCR beta chain is described in this entry. Its antigen is not known. This CDR3 comprises 18 residues. The germline CDR1 and CDR2 sequences are ENHRY and SYGVKD. V lost 0 bases, J lost 11 bases, and 28 bases lay in between. The data stem from a study of post-analysis software for immune sequencing data. In the study overall: The disease courses spanned relapsing-remitting, secondary progressive and progressive-relapsing forms of multiple sclerosis. Whole-study findings and limits: TRBV segments more frequent in patients than in controls numbered about five and included TRBV5-6, TRBV5-1 and TRBV20-1. Strong co-clustering by F measure was seen for same-batch samples.

The library was made from cDNA and included unique molecular identifiers. TCRdb re-derived calls from the PCR reads in MiXCR, one entry per CDR3 protein. The sample consists of a few hundred thousand distinct CDR3 sequences, approximately 39% of them appearing once. Sequencing input: blood. This rearrangement joins TRBV10-3 to TRBJ2-5; D is perhaps TRBD2 (5 bases). The source of this sequence is a girl aged 2-9 years with multiple sclerosis. The chain's CDR3 is CAISESRLVRLEKWEQYF. The CDR3 coding sequence is TGTGCCATCAGTGAGTCTCGTTTAGTTCGCCTCGAGAAATGGGAGCAGTACTTC.